The 27 T cell receptor beta chains listed next were all sequenced from one sample in a study of blood T cell repertoires in COVID-19 (dated by TCRdb to 2020 to 2021). The receptor library was made with the immunoSEQ multiplex PCR assay. TCRdb re-hosts the immuneACCESS table, in-frame sequences only. Its copies lack some clones; in the studies checked, an unresolved V gene accounts for under half of them, and the cause for the rest is not known. A total of 110,000 or so clones appear in this sample, 75% to 90% of them only once. The ten biggest clones cover roughly 5% of the sample. Sequences were obtained from peripheral blood. These receptors were taken from a woman in her sixties or seventies with COVID-19, enrolled during active disease.

The chain recombines TRBV6-5 with TRBJ1-1, with D perhaps matching TRBD1 (5 bases). The CDR3 is 13 amino acids. The V end lost 8 bases, the J end lost 2 bases, and 12 bases lay between the germline ends. CDR1 and CDR2 from the germline V gene are MNHEY and SVGAGI. CDR3 DNA: TGTGCCAGCGCCCGGGACTCCAACACTGAAGCTTTCTTT. Translation: CASARDSNTEAFF.

The table lists this clone with a count of one. This chain joins TRBV5-1 and TRBJ1-1; a possible D gene is TRBD1 (5 bases). This CDR3 is 14 amino acids long. CDR1 SGHRS and CDR2 YFSETQ come from the germline V gene. V was pared by 2 bases and J by 0 bases, with 8 bases between. CDR3 in amino acids: CASSLQDLNTEAFF. The CDR3 DNA follows: TGCGCCAGCAGCTTACAGGACCTGAACACTGAAGCTTTCTTT.

The rearrangement uses TRBV24-1 and TRBJ2-7, with 9 bases lining up with TRBD1. This CDR3 comprises 17 residues. From germline, CDR1 is KGHDR and CDR2 SFDVKD. The J segment lost 6 bases and the V segment lost 8 bases, leaving 19 bases of the junction unmatched. The CDR3 DNA is TGTGCCACCAAAAAGGGGACAGGGATCCCGGGGGAGGGCGAGCAGTACTTC. It codes for CATKKGTGIPGEGEQYF.

This sequence joins TRBV7-2 and TRBJ2-7; no firm D call. The germline V and J ends were trimmed by 0 bases and 0 bases, with 3 bases remaining between them. From germline, CDR1 is SGHTA and CDR2 FQGNSA. The CDR3 loop spans 13 amino acids. The chain's CDR3 is CASSLARSYEQYF. The DNA of the CDR3 is TGTGCCAGCAGCTTAGCGCGCTCCTACGAGCAGTACTTC.

This clone was counted once. The junction departs from the called germline gene at one end, perhaps through a read error. The CDR3: CAGSYSTDVNEKLFF. CDR3 nucleotides: TGTGCCGGCAGTTACTCGACAGACGTTAATGAAAAACTGTTTTTT. This chain joins TRBV6-6 and TRBJ1-4, with D maybe TRBD1 (5 bases). CDR1 and CDR2 (germline): MNHNY, SVGAGI (reference sequence). The CDR3 loop spans 15 amino acids.

This clone has more than one count but fewer than ten. The rearrangement joins TRBV6-5 to TRBJ1-2, with 8 nucleotides matching TRBD1. The CDR3 is 13 residues long. Per germline, CDR1 MNHEY and CDR2 SVGAGI. V gave up 8 bases and J gave up 7 bases; unmatched junction bases: 9. The CDR3 is CASEGQGAFGYTF. Here the CDR3 DNA reads TGTGCCAGCGAAGGGCAGGGGGCATTTGGCTACACCTTC.

The rearrangement links TRBV5-1 to TRBJ2-5; 9 bases fit TRBD2. The CDR3 runs to 15 residues. V dropped 2 bases and J dropped 2; count of bases not matched to a gene: 4. From germline, CDR1 is SGHRS and CDR2 YFSETQ. CDR3 DNA sequence: TGCGCCAGCAGCTTCGCTAGCGGGGAACAAGAGACCCAGTACTTC. Translated: CASSFASGEQETQYF.

The chain joins TRBV6-5 to TRBJ2-7; possible D gene TRBD1, 6 bases. Germline CDR1 reads MNHEY; CDR2 reads SVGAGI. The V end lost 4 bases, the J end lost 0 bases, and 16 bases lay between the germline ends. The CDR3 loop spans 16 amino acids. For the CDR3, the DNA is TGTGCCAGCAGTTCCCGGGACACTCACCACTCCTACGAGCAGTACTTC. It codes for CASSSRDTHHSYEQYF.

The chain joins TRBV10-3 to TRBJ1-1, with D maybe TRBD1 (6 bases). Deletions cut 7 bases from V and 2 bases from J, with 17 bases between. From germline, CDR1 is ENHRY and CDR2 SYGVKD. This CDR3 region has 15 residues. CDR3 sequence: CAIMGQPSGNTEAFF. CDR3 in DNA: TGTGCCATCATGGGACAACCATCGGGAAACACTGAAGCTTTCTTT.

This sequence joins TRBV28 and TRBJ1-5, with 11 bases fitting TRBD1. Germline loops: CDR1 MDHEN, CDR2 SYDVKM. V lost 4 bases, J lost 9 bases, and 17 bases stayed unmatched. CDR3 length: 18 amino acids. CDR3 in DNA: TGTGCCAGCAGTTCCCACTTAACAGGACAGGGGGCATTCTGGCCCCAGCATTTT. The encoded protein is CASSSHLTGQGAFWPQHF.

This clone was observed a single time. This chain uses TRBV24-1 with TRBJ2-6; TRBD1 aligns across 9 bases. Germline CDR1 is KGHDR and CDR2 is SFDVKD. The CDR3 length is 18 residues. J gave up 0 bases and V 4 bases, and 6 bases lay outside the gene matches. The CDR3 nucleotides are TGTGCCACCAGTGACGCCGGGGACAGGGACTCTGGGGCCAACGTCCTGACTTTC. Translating gives CATSDAGDRDSGANVLTF.

V gene TRBV2 combines with J gene TRBJ1-4; perhaps TRBD1 as D (5 bases). The CDR3 runs to 15 residues. Germline V gene data show CDR1 as SNHLY and CDR2 as FYNNEI. Trimming stripped 4 bases from V and 0 bases from J, with 9 bases between. The CDR3 DNA reads TGTGCCAGCAGTGTACAGGTCCCAACTAATGAAAAACTGTTTTTT. This encodes CASSVQVPTNEKLFF.

The rearrangement links TRBV5-8 to TRBJ1-4; 8 positions agree with TRBD1. This CDR3 spans 15 amino acids. V lost 1 base to trimming and J lost 6 bases; unmatched junction nucleotides: 5. Germline-derived CDR1 and CDR2 are SGHTS and YDEGEE. For the CDR3, the DNA is TGTGCCAGCAGCTTGTTCCAGGGGGCTGATGAAAAACTGTTTTTT. The encoded protein is CASSLFQGADEKLFF.

This clone has a single count. The chain uses TRBV27 and TRBJ1-1; D unresolved. CDR1 MNHEY and CDR2 SMNVEV come from the germline V gene (reference sequence). This CDR3 region has 14 residues. Between the trimmed V and J ends, which lost 5 bases and 4 bases, there was a span of 14 bases. In DNA form, the CDR3 reads TGTGCCAGCAGTGCGGCCACTTGGTTCACTGAAGCTTTCTTT. Its protein product is CASSAATWFTEAFF.

This sequence joins TRBV5-5 and TRBJ1-6, with D uncertain. CDR3 length equals 14 residues. V shed 0 bases and J shed 10 bases, with 11 bases lying between them. From germline, CDR1 is SGHKS and CDR2 YYEKEE (reference sequence). The CDR3: CASSLAGNGSPLHF. For the CDR3, the DNA is TGTGCCAGCAGCTTGGCGGGGAATGGGTCACCCCTCCACTTT.

V and J are TRBV29-1 and TRBJ1-1, with TRBD1 matching 8 bases. From germline, CDR1 is SQVTM and CDR2 ANQGSEA. CDR3 length equals 13 residues. V shed 7 bases and J 3 bases; nucleotides not matched to a gene: 7. The CDR3 DNA reads as TGCAGCGGCCGGACAGGGATTGACACTGAAGCTTTCTTT. This gives the protein CSGRTGIDTEAFF.

This clone was seen a handful of times. V usage is TRBV5-1 and J usage is TRBJ1-2; D unresolved. Trimming shortened V by 7 bases and J by 6 bases, and 25 bases separated the two germline ends. The germline gives CDR1 SGHRS, CDR2 YFSETQ. There are 16 residues in the CDR3. The CDR3 sequence is CASGFQEPSTSDGYTF. The CDR3, as DNA: TGCGCCAGCGGGTTTCAGGAACCCAGTACCTCCGATGGCTACACCTTC.

The genes are TRBV11-2 and TRBJ2-7; tentative D call: TRBD1 (6 bases). There are 15 residues in the CDR3. Germline V CDR1 and CDR2: SGHAT, FQNNGV. The V gene lost 4 bases and the J gene lost 0 bases, with 13 bases spanning the gap. The CDR3 is CASSSGQWGSYEQYF. The DNA of the CDR3 is TGTGCCAGCAGCTCCGGACAGTGGGGCTCCTACGAGCAGTACTTC.

The V call is TRBV11-3, the J call TRBJ1-1; 7 bases line up with TRBD1. From germline, CDR1 is SGHNT and CDR2 YENEEA. The trim removed 4 bases at V and 6 bases at J, leaving 5 bases unmatched. The CDR3 is 13 amino acids. The CDR3 DNA reads as TGTGCCAGCAGCTCGGGGACAGCGGCTGAAGCTTTCTTT. Translation gives CASSSGTAAEAFF.

The V gene is TRBV12-3 or TRBV12-4, the J gene TRBJ1-5; the D is unclear. The CDR3 has 13 residues. V gave up 0 bases and J gave up 6 bases, with 6 bases separating them. The CDR3 here is CASSLAESQPQHF. The CDR3 coding sequence is TGTGCCAGCAGTTTAGCCGAGAGTCAGCCCCAGCATTTT.

The table lists this clone with a few counts. The rearrangement links TRBV6-6 to TRBJ1-2; maybe TRBD1 (6 bases). Trimming shortened V by 6 bases and J by 3 bases, and 17 bases separated the two germline ends. This CDR3 region has 15 residues. The germline CDR1 and CDR2 sequences are MNHNY and SVGAGI (reference sequence). CDR3 DNA: TGTGCCAGCAGCCAACCACGGACAGTTGACTATGGCTACACCTTC. Translated, it gives CASSQPRTVDYGYTF.

This sequence joins TRBV6-4 and TRBJ2-3; no definite D call. CDR3 length: 15 residues. The germline gives CDR1 MRHNA, CDR2 SNTAGT. With 2 bases removed from V and 1 base from J, the gap between germline ends came to 10 bases. CDR3 DNA sequence: TGTGCCAGCAGTGACCAGTTTGGAGGCACAGATACGCAGTATTTT. Its translation: CASSDQFGGTDTQYF.

This sequence joins TRBV5-4 and TRBJ2-7; TRBD2 agrees at 14 bases. CDR1 is SGHNT, CDR2 YYREEE, per germline (reference sequence). Trimming cost V 4 bases and J 4 bases; bases outside gene matches: 4. This CDR3 spans 15 amino acids. The CDR3 DNA reads TGTGCCAGCAGCCCCGGGACTAGCGGGGGATACGAGCAGTACTTC. Translated: CASSPGTSGGYEQYF. Together with reference TRBV5-4 and TRBJ2-7, the CDR3 gives the full variable domain: ETGVTQSPTHLIKTRGQQVTLRCSSQSGHNTVSWYQQALGQGPQFIFQYYREEENGRGNFPPRFSGLQFPNYSSELNVNALELDDSALYLCASSPGTSGGYEQYFGPGTRLTVT.

This clone was detected once. The chain is built from TRBV7-9 and TRBJ1-1; tentative D call: TRBD1 (5 bases). V was shortened by 2 bases and J by 3 bases, with 13 bases between the two germline ends. CDR1 SEHNR and CDR2 FQNEAQ come from the germline V gene (reference sequence). The CDR3 has 15 amino acids. The CDR3 coding sequence is TGTGCCAGCAGCTTACACGAGGTGGGGCACACTGAAGCTTTCTTT. Its protein product is CASSLHEVGHTEAFF. The complete variable domain, with remaining parts taken from reference TRBV7-9 and TRBJ1-1, reads DTGVSQNPRHKITKRGQNVTFRCDPISEHNRLYWYRQTLGQGPEFLTYFQNEAQLEKSRLLSDRFSAERPKGSFSTLEIQRTEQGDSAMYLCASSLHEVGHTEAFFGQGTRLTVV.

V usage is TRBV7-2 and J usage is TRBJ2-5; no clear D. CDR1 SGHTA and CDR2 FQGNSA come from the germline V gene. With 1 base removed from V and 1 base from J, the gap between germline ends came to 4 bases. The CDR3 is 13 residues long. The CDR3 sequence is CASSLGSQETQYF. DNA for the CDR3: TGTGCCAGCAGCTTAGGTAGCCAAGAGACCCAGTACTTC. Based on the CDR3 plus reference TRBV7-2 and TRBJ2-5, the full variable domain is GAGVSQSPSNKVTEKGKDVELRCDPISGHTALYWYRQSLGQGLEFLIYFQGNSAPDKSGLPSDRFSAERTGGSVSTLTIQRTQQEDSAVYLCASSLGSQETQYFGPGTRLLVL.

This chain joins TRBV19 and TRBJ1-5; 8 bases map to TRBD1. Germline V lookup: CDR1 LNHDA, CDR2 SQIVND (reference sequence). J was trimmed by 0 bases and V by 7 bases; bases with no gene match: 5. This CDR3 region has 15 residues. CDR3 nucleotide sequence: TGTGCCAGTATCTCGGACAGGGCTAGCAATCAGCCCCAGCATTTT. As protein: CASISDRASNQPQHF.

V usage is TRBV2 and J usage is TRBJ1-5; D not certain. Germline-derived CDR1 and CDR2 are SNHLY and FYNNEI. V shed 7 bases and J shed 2 bases, with 9 bases lying between them. The CDR3 is 13 amino acids. CDR3 sequence (DNA): TGTGCCAGCAAGTTCGAGGGCAATCAGCCCCAGCATTTT. Translating gives CASKFEGNQPQHF.